This T cell receptor (beta chain) was obtained from a study of T cells in Graves' hyperthyroidism and ophthalmopathy. Germline-derived CDR1 and CDR2 are KGHSH and LQKENI. Trimming pared 2 bases from V and 1 base from J, leaving 14 bases between. The CDR3 loop spans 16 amino acids. Amplification yielded TCR beta CDR3 regions, with RNA transcripts as the source. The TCR CDR3 was amplified in a first-round RT-PCR using the HTBI primer set. TCRdb itself ran the multiplex PCR reads through MiXCR, one entry per CDR3 protein. There are more than 500,000 distinct CDR3 sequences in the sample; over 12% occur only once, and around 4% lies in the top ten.

Sequenced material: blood. This clonotype was sampled from a woman in her forties with Graves' ophthalmopathy. The J gene is TRBJ1-1, the V gene TRBV18, with D hard to call. CDR3 sequence (DNA): TGTGCCAGCTCACCAAACTCCGGAGGAGGGAACACTGAAGCTTTCTTT. Translation: CASSPNSGGGNTEAFF.